This is a list of T cell receptor beta chains from one sample in a study of cytomegalovirus exposure and HLA in healthy donors. Generated by immunoSEQ multiplex PCR, the TCRdb table keeps only in-frame clones and is missing some. This table has some 160,000 clones, under 85% appearing once. The sequenced material came from PBMCs. The receptors derive from a woman in her 30s in good health and CMV-seronegative. The CDR3 runs from the conserved cysteine through the conserved F or W. Each record gives: V gene, J gene, CDR3 length, clone size, D gene, CDR3 DNA, CDR3 protein. The D gene is left open where the match is weak. Size values are once, few and many counts, or a class for expanded clones, and some rows have none.

TRBV5-1	TRBJ2-5	14	-	-	TGCGCCAGCAGCGCCGGGACAACCCAAGAGACCCAGTACTTC	CASSAGTTQETQYF
TRBV11-2	TRBJ2-7	15	once	TRBD2	TGTGCCAGCAGCCCCGTGGTCAGGACTAGCGGCGAGCAGTACTTC	CASSPVVRTSGEQYF
TRBV7-8	TRBJ1-5	15	-	-	TGTGCCAGCAGCTTAAGAGCCAGGAGCAATCAGCCCCAGCATTTT	CASSLRARSNQPQHF
TRBV19	TRBJ2-7	14	-	-	TGTGCCAGTAGTGGAACAGGGAGCTCCTACGAGCAGTACTTC	CASSGTGSSYEQYF
TRBV2	TRBJ2-2	12	few	-	TGTGCCAGCAGTCCCCAAACTGGGGAGCTGTTTTTT	CASSPQTGELFF
TRBV30	TRBJ1-5	13	-	TRBD1	TGTGCCTGGACCAGGGCAGGGGGTCAGCCCCAGCATTTT	CAWTRAGGQPQHF
TRBV29-1	TRBJ1-4	11	-	-	TGCAGCGTTACGGTAGATGAAAAACTGTTTTTT	CSVTVDEKLFF
TRBV5-6	TRBJ1-6	16	-	TRBD1	TGTGCCAGCAGCTTCCGGGACAGGGGGATTAATTCACCCCTCCACTTT	CASSFRDRGINSPLHF
TRBV7-3	TRBJ2-4	12	-	-	TGTGCCAGCAGCGACAGTAGAAACATTCAGTACTTC	CASSDSRNIQYF
TRBV4-1	TRBJ1-1	14	-	-	TGCGCCAGCAGCCGTGTCAAGGGAGTCGTCGAAGCTTTCTTT	CASSRVKGVVEAFF
TRBV18	TRBJ1-1	15	-	-	TGTGCCAGCTCACCAAAGCCAGGGTCCGGTACAGAAGCTTTCTTT	CASSPKPGSGTEAFF
TRBV29-1	TRBJ2-2	15	-	-	TGCAGCGTCACCGGACTACTCCCCGCGGGCGGGGAGCTGTTTTTT	CSVTGLLPAGGELFF
TRBV5-1	TRBJ2-6	17	-	TRBD1	TGCGCCAGCAGGGGACAGGTAGTAGAGGCTGGGGCCAACGTCCTGACTTTC	CASRGQVVEAGANVLTF
TRBV5-6	TRBJ1-2	12	once	-	TGTGCCAGCAGCCGCGCTAACTATGGCTACACCTTC	CASSRANYGYTF
TRBV27	TRBJ1-2	15	-	-	TGTGCCAGCTCCGATCATCCGGACAGCGGTTATGGCTACACCTTC	CASSDHPDSGYGYTF
TRBV2	TRBJ1-5	13	-	-	TGTGCCAGCAGTCCCAGGGTCGATCAGCCCCAGCATTTT	CASSPRVDQPQHF
TRBV2	TRBJ2-5	15	-	-	TGTGCCAGCAGTGTAGGAGACTCGTACCAAGAGACCCAGTACTTC	CASSVGDSYQETQYF
TRBV5-8	TRBJ1-1	15	-	TRBD1	TGTGCCAGCAGCCCGAGAAACGACAGGGACTCTGAAGCTTTCTTT	CASSPRNDRDSEAFF
TRBV19	TRBJ1-1	15	-	-	TGTGCCAGTAGTAAATACAGGGAGGGGAACACTGAAGCTTTCTTT	CASSKYREGNTEAFF
TRBV15	TRBJ2-7	15	once	-	TGTGCCACCAGCAGAGAAGTTTCGGGGAACTACGAGCAGTACTTC	CATSREVSGNYEQYF
TRBV6-5	TRBJ1-4	14	-	-	TGTGCCAGCAGTGAAGGGGGGGGGTATGAAAAACTGTTTTTT	CASSEGGGYEKLFF
TRBV11-3	TRBJ2-1	13	few	-	TGTGCCAGCAGCTTGGGGGCGGACAATGAGCAGTTCTTC	CASSLGADNEQFF
TRBV7-2	TRBJ2-3	16	-	-	TGTGCCAGCAGCTTAGTCTCTCGGGGTGGCACAGATACGCAGTATTTT	CASSLVSRGGTDTQYF
TRBV5-1	TRBJ1-1	15	-	TRBD1	TGCGCCAGCAGCTTATTACAGGGGTTGAACACTGAAGCTTTCTTT	CASSLLQGLNTEAFF
TRBV28	TRBJ1-2	15	-	TRBD1	TGTGCCAGCAGTTCCGAAAGGGGGCTACTCTATGGCTACACCTTC	CASSSERGLLYGYTF
TRBV7-9	TRBJ1-4	15	few	-	TGTGCCAGCAGCCACTGGACAGCCTCAAATGAAAAACTGTTTTTT	CASSHWTASNEKLFF
TRBV5-1	TRBJ1-6	16	-	TRBD1	TGCGCCAGCAGCCAACAATCGGACAGGGATAATTCACCTCTCCACTTT	CASSQQSDRDNSPLHF
TRBV5-4	TRBJ2-7	16	-	TRBD2	TGTGCCAGCAGCTTCGAGACTAGCGGGGGGCCCAGGGAGCAGTACTTC	CASSFETSGGPREQYF
TRBV6-1	TRBJ2-5	17	few	-	TGTGCCAGCAGTGGATCTCAATACCCTTCGAGCCAAGAGACCCAGTACTTC	CASSGSQYPSSQETQYF
TRBV6-5	TRBJ2-1	14	once	TRBD1	TGTGCCAGCAGGAGCGGGACAGGGGACAATGAGCAGTTCTTC	CASRSGTGDNEQFF
TRBV30	TRBJ1-1	17	-	-	TGTGCCTGGAGTGATCGACGGTCAGGCGGGAAAAACACTGAAGCTTTCTTT	CAWSDRRSGGKNTEAFF
TRBV28	TRBJ1-1	12	-	TRBD1	TGTGCCAGCAGTCTGGGACAGTATGAAGCTTTCTTT	CASSLGQYEAFF
TRBV13	TRBJ1-2	14	-	-	TGTGCCAGCAGCTTAGGGGGGCAGGACTATGGCTACACCTTC	CASSLGGQDYGYTF
TRBV6-1	TRBJ1-6	17	-	TRBD1	TGTGCCAGCAGTGAAGCGATAAGGCACAGGGGAAATTCACCCCTCCACTTT	CASSEAIRHRGNSPLHF
TRBV5-6	TRBJ1-1	12	-	TRBD1	TGTGCCAGCAGCTTGGTTGGACAGGGGGCTTTCTTT	CASSLVGQGAFF